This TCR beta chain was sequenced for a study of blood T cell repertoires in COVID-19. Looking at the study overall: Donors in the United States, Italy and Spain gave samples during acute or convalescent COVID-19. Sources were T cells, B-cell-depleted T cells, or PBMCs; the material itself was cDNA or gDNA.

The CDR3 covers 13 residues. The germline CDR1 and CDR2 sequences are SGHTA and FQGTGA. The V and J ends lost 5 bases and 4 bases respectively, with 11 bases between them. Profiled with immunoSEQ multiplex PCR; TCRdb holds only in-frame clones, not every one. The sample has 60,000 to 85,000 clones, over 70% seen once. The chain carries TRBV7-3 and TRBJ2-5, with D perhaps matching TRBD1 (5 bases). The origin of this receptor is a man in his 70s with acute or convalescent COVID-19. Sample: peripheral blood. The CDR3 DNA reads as TGTGCCAGCAGCCTCTGGCAGGGAGAGACCCAGTACTTC. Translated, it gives CASSLWQGETQYF.